The rows below give T cell receptor beta chains drawn from one sample of a study of CD8+ T cells in alopecia areata. Assay used: immunoSEQ multiplex PCR; TCRdb lists only in-frame clones, some missing. This table has about 120,000 clones, approximately 59% appearing once. The sequencing here drew on CD8+ T cells sorted from blood, taken at week 4, from a patient treated with tofacitinib. These receptors originate from a human donor with alopecia areata. Each CDR3 is given with its conserved first and last residue. Each record gives: D gene, V gene, clone size, J gene, CDR3 DNA, CDR3 protein. The D gene is left open where the match is weak. A row's size may be missing; if present it is once, few, many or a size class.

TRBD2	TRBV27	few	TRBJ2-3	TGTGCCAGCAGTTTGCGTGCACCGGTAGCGGGCGGGGATACGCAGTATTTT	CASSLRAPVAGGDTQYF
TRBD2	TRBV30	-	TRBJ2-7	TGTGCCTGGAGTTTTAGCGGGGGACTTTACGAGCAGTACTTC	CAWSFSGGLYEQYF
TRBD1	TRBV25-1	once	TRBJ2-7	TGTGCCAGCACCGAAGGGACAGGGTGGAACGAGCAGTACTTC	CASTEGTGWNEQYF
TRBD2	TRBV7-8	-	TRBJ2-7	TGTGCCAGCAGCTCCGGACTAGCGGGGGTCTCCTACGAGCAGTACTTC	CASSSGLAGVSYEQYF
-	TRBV7-9	-	TRBJ2-7	TGTGCCAGCAGCCCCGCCAACGGGCAGGGAGGCTACGAGCAGTACTTC	CASSPANGQGGYEQYF
-	TRBV29-1	few	TRBJ1-2	TGCAGCGTTGTGGGATCTAACTATGGCTACACCTTC	CSVVGSNYGYTF
TRBD1	TRBV28	-	TRBJ1-3	TGTGCCAGCAGTTCCCCTGGGACAGGTGGAAACACCATATATTTT	CASSSPGTGGNTIYF
TRBD2	TRBV29-1	-	TRBJ2-3	TGCAGCGTTTCCTATAGCGGGGGGGGCGCAGATACGCAGTATTTT	CSVSYSGGGADTQYF
TRBD1	TRBV7-9	once	TRBJ2-7	TGTGCCAGCAGCGACGACAGGGACCCGTCCTACGAGCAGTACTTC	CASSDDRDPSYEQYF
-	TRBV4-3	-	TRBJ2-2	TGCGCCAGCAGCCACCGACTAGGGGAGCTGTTTTTT	CASSHRLGELFF
-	TRBV27	-	TRBJ2-5	TGTGCCAGCAGTCCTGATGGGTCCGGAGAGACCCAGTACTTC	CASSPDGSGETQYF
-	TRBV11-2	few	TRBJ2-5	TGTGCCAGCAGCTTAAGAACTAGTGGTGAGACCCAGTACTTC	CASSLRTSGETQYF
-	TRBV14	-	TRBJ1-2	TGTGCCAGCAGCCAAGTTGGTGGATACTATGGCTACACCTTC	CASSQVGGYYGYTF
-	TRBV6-6	-	TRBJ1-4	TGTGCCAGCAGTTACCCGGACAGACGGGATGAAAAACTGTTTTTT	CASSYPDRRDEKLFF
-	TRBV7-6	-	TRBJ2-3	TGTGCCAGCAGCGACGGCCCAGGGGGCACAGATACGCAGTATTTT	CASSDGPGGTDTQYF
TRBD1	TRBV30	-	TRBJ1-2	TGTGCCTGGAGCCCGACAGGGGGAACGGACGGCTACACCTTC	CAWSPTGGTDGYTF
-	TRBV30	few	TRBJ2-4	TGTGCCTGGAGTGTACTGCCCAAAAACATTCAGTACTTC	CAWSVLPKNIQYF
-	TRBV5-1	-	TRBJ1-5	TGCGCCAGCAGCTTGTCTGGGCAGCCAAATCAGCCCCAGCATTTT	CASSLSGQPNQPQHF
-	TRBV25-1	-	TRBJ1-3	TGTGCCAGCAGTGAATGGAACACCATATATTTT	CASSEWNTIYF
-	TRBV15	few	TRBJ2-7	TGTGCCACCAGCAGAGACAGGGGGGCCTACGAGCAGTACTTC	CATSRDRGAYEQYF
TRBD1	TRBV12-5	-	TRBJ2-7	TGTGCTAGTGGTTTGGTACAGGGGGCCCACGAGCAGTACTTC	CASGLVQGAHEQYF
TRBD1	TRBV4-1	-	TRBJ2-5	TGCGCCAGCAGCCAACAGGGGGTCCAAGAGACCCAGTACTTC	CASSQQGVQETQYF
-	TRBV30	once	TRBJ2-7	TGTGCCTGGAGCACAGGGGGAGGGAACGAGCAGTACTTC	CAWSTGGGNEQYF
-	TRBV30	once	TRBJ2-7	TGTGCCTGGAGTACAGCGACCCGTCCCTACGAGCAGTACTTC	CAWSTATRPYEQYF
-	TRBV6-5	few	TRBJ2-6	TGTGCCAGCAGAGGACCTGGGGCCAACGTCCTGACTTTC	CASRGPGANVLTF
TRBD1	TRBV27	-	TRBJ1-5	TGTGCCAGCGGGGACAGGCCTAGCAATCAGCCCCAGCATTTT	CASGDRPSNQPQHF
TRBD1	TRBV15	few	TRBJ1-4	TGTGCCACCAGCTCCCTGGGGACAGAGGAGGAAAAACTGTTTTTT	CATSSLGTEEEKLFF
TRBD2	TRBV29-1	-	TRBJ2-2	TGCAGCGTTGAAGAGGCGAGGCCTAGCGGTACGGGGCTGTTTTTT	CSVEEARPSGTGLFF
-	TRBV4-2	few	TRBJ2-6	TGTGCCAGCAGCCAAGGTGACAGCCTCTCTGGGGCCAACGTCCTGACTTTC	CASSQGDSLSGANVLTF
TRBD1	TRBV30	once	TRBJ1-2	TGTGCCTTAAACAGGGGCCTCTATGGCTACACCTTC	CALNRGLYGYTF
-	TRBV29-1	-	TRBJ1-2	TGCAGCGTTGAAGACGCGGGAACAGTAGGCTACACCTTC	CSVEDAGTVGYTF
-	TRBV30	-	TRBJ1-1	TGTGCCTGGACAACCCTCGGGTCCGAAGCTTTCTTT	CAWTTLGSEAFF
-	TRBV30	few	TRBJ2-7	TGTGCCTACCGAAAGACAGAGTCTTCCTACGAGCAGTACTTC	CAYRKTESSYEQYF
-	TRBV4-3	-	TRBJ1-1	TGCGCCAGCAGCCAAGAATTTGGCAGGCCGGTAATGGCTTTCTTT	CASSQEFGRPVMAFF
-	TRBV29-1	-	TRBJ2-1	TGCAGCGTTGATCAAAGCTCCTACAATGAGCAGTTCTTC	CSVDQSSYNEQFF
TRBD1	TRBV30	-	TRBJ2-7	TGTGCCTGGAGCCCGGGACAGGGTAACAGCGAGCAGTACTTC	CAWSPGQGNSEQYF
-	TRBV12-5	few	TRBJ1-5	TGTGCTAGTGGTTCATTCACGACCAGCAATCAGCCCCAGCATTTT	CASGSFTTSNQPQHF
TRBD1	TRBV30	once	TRBJ1-6	TGTGCCTGGAGCGACGGGACAGGGCAGTTTAATTCACCCCTCCACTTT	CAWSDGTGQFNSPLHF
TRBD2	TRBV5-1	-	TRBJ2-7	TGCGCCAGCAGCCCGGGACTAGCGGACGAGCAGTACTTC	CASSPGLADEQYF
-	TRBV7-7	-	TRBJ2-7	TGTGCTAGCAGCTTAGAGACGGGGTACGAGCAGTACTTC	CASSLETGYEQYF
-	TRBV7-6	many	TRBJ2-7	TGTGCCAGCAGCTTGGGCCAGGGAGGCTACGAGCAGTACTTC	CASSLGQGGYEQYF
-	TRBV30	once	TRBJ1-6	TGTGCCTGGACCGTCGGGGCGGATTCACCCCTCCACTTT	CAWTVGADSPLHF
-	TRBV5-1	-	TRBJ1-1	TGCGCCAGCAGCCTAGGGCCCGAAGCTTTCTTT	CASSLGPEAFF
-	TRBV29-1	-	TRBJ1-1	TGCAGCGTTGAGGGTTGGCAGGCTGAAGCTTTCTTT	CSVEGWQAEAFF
-	TRBV30	-	TRBJ1-1	TGTGCCTGGAGTGTTATAGGGACTGAAGCTTTCTTT	CAWSVIGTEAFF
-	TRBV5-6	-	TRBJ2-7	TGTGCCAGCAGCTTGGACAGTTGGGATCCTTGGTACGAGCAGTACTTC	CASSLDSWDPWYEQYF
-	TRBV11-2	-	TRBJ1-1	TGTGCCAGCACCCCCCGGGACGCACTCACTGAAGCTTTCTTT	CASTPRDALTEAFF
-	TRBV30	-	TRBJ1-2	TGTGCCTGGAGTGTACTACAGAACTATGGCTACACCTTC	CAWSVLQNYGYTF
TRBD2	TRBV9	-	TRBJ2-1	TGTGCCAGCAGCGTCGGGACTAGCGTTGGGGGTGAGCAGTTCTTC	CASSVGTSVGGEQFF
TRBD1	TRBV29-1	-	TRBJ2-1	TGCAGCGTCGATACAGGGGCGCCCCACAATGAGCAGTTCTTC	CSVDTGAPHNEQFF
-	TRBV20-1	once	TRBJ2-3	TGCAGTGCAAACTGGGGCGCGGAGCAGTATTTT	CSANWGAEQYF
-	TRBV5-8	-	TRBJ1-1	TGTGCCAGCAGCTTCGTAGGGGGGACTGAAGCTTTCTTT	CASSFVGGTEAFF
-	TRBV6-5	-	TRBJ2-3	TGTGCCAGCACCCCCTTATCGAGCACAGATACGCAGTATTTT	CASTPLSSTDTQYF
-	TRBV5-6	-	TRBJ2-7	TGTGCCAGCAGCTTTGTTTCGGGGTTCGAGCAGTACTTC	CASSFVSGFEQYF
-	TRBV5-8	few	TRBJ1-2	TGTGCCAGCGTACTTGGGGCGCCCTATGGCTACACCTTC	CASVLGAPYGYTF